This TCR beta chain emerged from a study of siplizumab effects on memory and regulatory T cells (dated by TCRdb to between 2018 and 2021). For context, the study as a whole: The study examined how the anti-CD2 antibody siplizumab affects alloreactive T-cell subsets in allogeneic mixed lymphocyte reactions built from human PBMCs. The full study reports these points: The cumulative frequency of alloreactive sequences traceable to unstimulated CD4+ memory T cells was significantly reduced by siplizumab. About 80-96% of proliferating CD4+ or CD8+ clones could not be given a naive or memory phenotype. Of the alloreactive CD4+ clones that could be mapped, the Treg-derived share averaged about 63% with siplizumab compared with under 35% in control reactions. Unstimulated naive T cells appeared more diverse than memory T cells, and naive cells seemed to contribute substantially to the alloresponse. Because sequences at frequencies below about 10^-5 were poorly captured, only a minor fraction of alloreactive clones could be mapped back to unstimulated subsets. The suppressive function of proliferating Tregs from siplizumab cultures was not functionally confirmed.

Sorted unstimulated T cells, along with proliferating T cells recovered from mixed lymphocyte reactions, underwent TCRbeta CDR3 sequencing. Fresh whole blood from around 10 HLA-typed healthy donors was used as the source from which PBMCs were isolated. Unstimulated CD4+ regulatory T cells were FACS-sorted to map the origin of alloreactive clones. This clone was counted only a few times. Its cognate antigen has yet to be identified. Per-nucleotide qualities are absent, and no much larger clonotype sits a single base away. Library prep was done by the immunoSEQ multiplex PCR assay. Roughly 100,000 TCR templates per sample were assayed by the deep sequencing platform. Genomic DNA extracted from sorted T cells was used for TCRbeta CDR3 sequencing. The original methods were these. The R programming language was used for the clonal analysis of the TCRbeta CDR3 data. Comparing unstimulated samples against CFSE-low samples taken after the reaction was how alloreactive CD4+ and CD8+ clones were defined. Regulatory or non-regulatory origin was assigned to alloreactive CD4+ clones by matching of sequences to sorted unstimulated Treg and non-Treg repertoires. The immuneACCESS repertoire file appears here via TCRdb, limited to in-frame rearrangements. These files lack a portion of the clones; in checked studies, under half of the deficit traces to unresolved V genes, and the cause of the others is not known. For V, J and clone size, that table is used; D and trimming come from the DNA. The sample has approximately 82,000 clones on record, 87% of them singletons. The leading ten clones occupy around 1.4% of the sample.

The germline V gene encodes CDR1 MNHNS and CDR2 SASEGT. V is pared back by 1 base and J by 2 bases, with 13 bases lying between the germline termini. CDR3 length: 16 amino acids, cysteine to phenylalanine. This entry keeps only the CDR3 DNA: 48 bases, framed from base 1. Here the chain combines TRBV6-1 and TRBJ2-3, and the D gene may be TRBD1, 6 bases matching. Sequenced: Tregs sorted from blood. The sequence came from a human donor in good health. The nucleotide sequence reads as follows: TGTGCCAGCAGTGAAGTAGGCAGGGGATTCACAGATACGCAGTATTTT. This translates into CASSEVGRGFTDTQYF.